This TCR beta chain was identified in a study of Ad26.COV2.S vaccination and SARS-CoV-2 variants. Study-level information: Intramuscular Ad26.COV2.S at 5x10^10 or 1x10^11 viral particles.

Treatment described: roughly 18 received Ad26.COV2.S at low or high dose, single or two shots; about 5 received placebo; per-sample allocation not given. All samples were drawn on day 63, counting from the first vaccine or placebo injection. Ad26 vector vaccine expressed Wuhan-strain SARS-CoV-2 spike. Worth noting for this clone: The antigen remains undetermined.

Whole-study findings and limits: Reports say spike-specific CD8+ and CD4+ T cell responses covered substantial breadth after vaccination. Spike-specific TCR breadth in vaccine recipients exceeded that seen in placebo recipients.

Libraries were prepared by immunoSEQ multiplex PCR; TCRdb keeps only in-frame clonotypes and omits some of them. The sample lists around 300,000 clones, less than 90% seen once, with roughly a tenth in the top ten. From germline, CDR1 is DFQATT and CDR2 SNEGSKA (reference sequence). Trimming left V 3 bases short and J 0 bases short, with 9 bases between. The CDR3 extends over 14 amino acids. The receptor was isolated from a person aged 18-65 years who received the Ad26.COV2.S COVID-19 vaccine or a placebo. The V gene is TRBV20-1, the J gene TRBJ1-3; the D is unclear. The source was peripheral blood, collected in a trial of Ad26.COV2.S vaccine versus placebo. In DNA, the CDR3 is TGCAGTGCTAGTAGGACCCTCTCTGGAAACACCATATATTTT. As protein: CSASRTLSGNTIYF.